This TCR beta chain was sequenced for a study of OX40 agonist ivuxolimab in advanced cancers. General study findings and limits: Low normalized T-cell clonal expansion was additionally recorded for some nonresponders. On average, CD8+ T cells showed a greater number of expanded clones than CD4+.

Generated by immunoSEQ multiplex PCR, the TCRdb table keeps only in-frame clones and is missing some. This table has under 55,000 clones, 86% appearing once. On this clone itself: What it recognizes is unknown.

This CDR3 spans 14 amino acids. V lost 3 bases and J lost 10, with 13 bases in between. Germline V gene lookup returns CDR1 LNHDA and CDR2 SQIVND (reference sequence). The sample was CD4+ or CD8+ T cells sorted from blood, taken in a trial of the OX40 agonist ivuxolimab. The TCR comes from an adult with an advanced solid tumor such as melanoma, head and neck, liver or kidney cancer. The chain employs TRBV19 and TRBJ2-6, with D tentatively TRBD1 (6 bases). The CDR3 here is CASSMRRTVNVLTF. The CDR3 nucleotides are TGTGCCAGTAGTATGAGGCGGACAGTAAACGTCCTGACTTTC.